There are a few counts of the clone carrying this TCR beta chain. Its specificity is unknown. Germline CDR1 reads SGHAT; CDR2 reads FQNNGV. Trimming removed 2 bases from V and 8 bases from J, with 9 bases in between. The CDR3 extends over 12 amino acids. This sample is part of a study of shared clonotypes between healthy human individuals. Study-wide context: Per-donor plates numbered three CD4 naive, three CD4 memory, two CD8 naive and one CD8 memory. Regarding the study as a whole: Estimated richness values were generally larger in naive subsets than in memory subsets.

Roughly 27,000 T cell genomes, or about 0.2 ug DNA, went into the sorted-subset replicate PCRs. Clones were read by immunoSEQ multiplex PCR, and TCRdb kept only the in-frame ones, dropping some. This table has around 690,000 clones, about 90% appearing once. This receptor was identified in a man between 18 and 29 years old in good health. Some clones in this sample may be carry-over from other donors' samples. V and J are TRBV11-2 and TRBJ1-1; D uncertain. Material: memory CD8+ T cells from PBMCs. As for subset: CD45RO+ cells pooled with CCR7-negative TemRA cells. The CDR3 DNA reads TGTGCCAGCAGCTTAAGTGCCCAGGAAGCTTTCTTT. Its translation: CASSLSAQEAFF.